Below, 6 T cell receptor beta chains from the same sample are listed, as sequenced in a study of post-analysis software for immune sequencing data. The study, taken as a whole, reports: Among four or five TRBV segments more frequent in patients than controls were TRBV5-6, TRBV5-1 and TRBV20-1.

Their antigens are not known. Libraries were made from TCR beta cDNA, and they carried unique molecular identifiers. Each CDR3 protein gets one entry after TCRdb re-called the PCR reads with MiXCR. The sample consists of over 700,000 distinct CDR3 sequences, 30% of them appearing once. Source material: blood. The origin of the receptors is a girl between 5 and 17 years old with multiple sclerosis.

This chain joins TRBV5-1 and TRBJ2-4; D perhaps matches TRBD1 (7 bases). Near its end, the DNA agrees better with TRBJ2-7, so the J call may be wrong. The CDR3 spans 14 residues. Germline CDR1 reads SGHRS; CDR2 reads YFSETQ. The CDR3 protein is CASSLRGTEDEQYF. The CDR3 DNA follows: TGCGCCAGCAGCTTGCGGGGGACAGAGGACGAGCAGTACTTC.

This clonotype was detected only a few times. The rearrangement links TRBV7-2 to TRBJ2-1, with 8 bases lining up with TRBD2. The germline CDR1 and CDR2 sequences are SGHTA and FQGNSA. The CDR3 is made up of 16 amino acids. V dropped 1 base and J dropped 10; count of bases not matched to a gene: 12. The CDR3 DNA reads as TGTGCCAGCAGCTTAGAAGGGCGGCTAGCGGGTAGCGAGCAGTTCTTC. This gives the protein CASSLEGRLAGSEQFF.

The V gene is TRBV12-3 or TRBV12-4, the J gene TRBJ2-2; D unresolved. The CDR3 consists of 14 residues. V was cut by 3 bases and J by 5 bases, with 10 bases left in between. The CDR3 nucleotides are TGTGCCAGCAGTTTTGGGTGGGAAACCGGGGAGCTGTTTTTT. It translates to CASSFGWETGELFF.

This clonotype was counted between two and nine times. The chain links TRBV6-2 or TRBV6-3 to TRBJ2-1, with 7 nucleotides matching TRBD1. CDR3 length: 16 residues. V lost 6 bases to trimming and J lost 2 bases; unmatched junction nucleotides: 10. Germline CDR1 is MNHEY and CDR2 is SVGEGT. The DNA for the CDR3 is TGTGCCAGCAGCCAATACAGGGGAACTCCCTACAATGAGCAGTTCTTC. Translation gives CASSQYRGTPYNEQFF.

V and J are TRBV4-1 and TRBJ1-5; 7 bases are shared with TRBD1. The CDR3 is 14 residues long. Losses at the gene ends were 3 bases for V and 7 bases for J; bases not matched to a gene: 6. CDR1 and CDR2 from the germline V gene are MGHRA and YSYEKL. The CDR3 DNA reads TGCGCCAGCAGCCACCGACAGGGCATCCAGCCCCAGCATTTT. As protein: CASSHRQGIQPQHF.

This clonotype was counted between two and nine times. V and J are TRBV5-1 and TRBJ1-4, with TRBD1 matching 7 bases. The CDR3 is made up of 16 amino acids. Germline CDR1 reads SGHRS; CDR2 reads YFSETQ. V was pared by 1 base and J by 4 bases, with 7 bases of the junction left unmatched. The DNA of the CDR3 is TGCGCCAGCAGCTTGATCTCCGGGACAGTTAATGAAAAACTGTTTTTT. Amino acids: CASSLISGTVNEKLFF.